The 30 T cell receptor beta chains below come from one sample, sequenced in a study of identical twins. TCRdb re-analysed the 5' RACE reads in MiXCR, keeping a single row per CDR3 protein. Counted here are about 340,000 distinct CDR3 sequences, roughly an eighth occurring once; the ten biggest clones make up approximately 7.9%. This same sample was also part of a study on yellow fever vaccine responses in identical twins.

The sequenced material came from CD8+ T cells sorted from blood. These TCRs come from a woman aged 18 to 35 in good health.

This clonotype was counted a few times. The CDR3 DNA sequence: TGTGCCAGCAGCCAACATAATACGAACACTGAAGCTTTCTTT. It yields the protein CASSQHNTNTEAFF. V gene TRBV6-1 combines with J gene TRBJ1-1; D is undetermined. Trimming removed 6 bases at V and 1 base at J, with 12 bases between. The germline gives CDR1 MNHNS, CDR2 SASEGT. The CDR3 consists of 14 residues.

This clonotype was detected only a few times. The gene calls are TRBV2 and TRBJ2-7; 10 nucleotides match TRBD1. The CDR3 is 14 residues long. Germline CDR1 is SNHLY and CDR2 is FYNNEI. V was pared by 7 bases and J by 2 bases, with 5 bases of the junction left unmatched. The CDR3 sequence: CASTWDRGTYEQYF. CDR3 DNA: TGTGCCAGCACCTGGGACAGGGGCACCTACGAGCAGTACTTC.

This clonotype was counted only a few times. V is TRBV7-8 and J is TRBJ2-3; 11 bases are shared with TRBD2. The germline gives CDR1 SGHVS, CDR2 FQNEAQ. J lost 0 bases, V lost 11 bases, and 1 base had no gene match. The length of the CDR3 is 13 residues. The CDR3 loop is CAGTSGSTDTQYF. The CDR3 nucleotides are TGTGCCGGGACTAGCGGTAGCACAGATACGCAGTATTTT.

This clonotype was observed a few times. V usage is TRBV12-3 or TRBV12-4 and J usage is TRBJ2-1, with TRBD2 identical over 10 bases. With 3 bases clipped from V and 0 bases from J, the junction kept 8 bases outside the gene matches. CDR3 length: 18 residues. CDR3: CASSLTPGLAVSYNEQFF. In DNA form, the CDR3 reads TGTGCCAGCAGTTTGACACCAGGACTAGCGGTCTCCTACAATGAGCAGTTCTTC.

This clonotype was detected a few times. CDR3 in DNA: TGTGCCAGTAGTATTTCAGGACCCCTATACACTGAAGCTTTCTTT. Its translation: CASSISGPLYTEAFF. V and J are TRBV19 and TRBJ1-1, with D uncertain. Trimming removed 3 bases from V and 3 bases from J, with 14 bases in between. CDR1 is LNHDA and CDR2 is SQIVND in the germline V gene (reference sequence). This CDR3 has 15 amino acids.

This clonotype showed up just a few times. The chain couples TRBV6-1 to TRBJ2-1; no clear D. Trimming removed 6 bases from V and 6 bases from J, with 12 bases in between. The CDR3 length is 13 residues. Looked up from germline, CDR1 is MNHNS and CDR2 is SASEGT. CDR3 DNA sequence: TGTGCCAGCAGCCCACGTGGTATCAATGAGCAGTTCTTC. It codes for CASSPRGINEQFF.

This clonotype was found a few times. The chain joins TRBV27 to TRBJ1-6; D is unresolved. V dropped 1 base and J dropped 6 bases, with 7 bases sitting between them. Per germline, CDR1 MNHEY and CDR2 SMNVEV (reference sequence). The CDR3 has 14 amino acids. The CDR3 region has the DNA TGTGCCAGCAGTTTATTGGCCATTAATTCACCCCTCCACTTT. This encodes CASSLLAINSPLHF.

This clonotype was seen a few times. The rearrangement joins TRBV20-1 to TRBJ2-5; D gene uncertain. The CDR3 is 12 amino acids. V shed 1 base and J shed 2 bases, with 5 bases lying between them. CDR1 and CDR2 from the germline V gene are DFQATT and SNEGSKA (reference sequence). The CDR3 region is CSARVGQETQYF. The DNA of the CDR3 is TGCAGTGCTAGAGTAGGGCAAGAGACCCAGTACTTC.

This clonotype was seen a few times. V usage is TRBV6-2 or TRBV6-3 and J usage is TRBJ2-1, with 10 nucleotides matching TRBD1. The germline CDR1 and CDR2 sequences are MNHEY and SVGEGT. The CDR3 has 17 residues. Trimming at V came to 4 bases and at J to 6 bases, leaving 12 bases not matched to a gene. The CDR3 nucleotides are TGTGCCAGCAGTTCAGGATTAGGGGACAGGGGACTCAATGAGCAGTTCTTC. It translates to CASSSGLGDRGLNEQFF.

In its sample, this clonotype was seen many times. J is TRBJ2-5 and V is TRBV28; the D call may be TRBD1 or TRBD2 (5 bases each). This CDR3 has 14 amino acids. Trimming stripped 0 bases from V and 3 bases from J, with 8 bases between. From germline, CDR1 is MDHEN and CDR2 SYDVKM. CDR3 residues: CASSLWGPEETQYF. The CDR3 nucleotides read TGTGCCAGCAGTTTATGGGGACCCGAAGAGACCCAGTACTTC.

This clonotype was detected a few times. The V and J genes are TRBV12-3 or TRBV12-4 and TRBJ2-3; D gene uncertain. Trimming stripped 10 bases from V and 0 bases from J, with 8 bases between. The CDR3 runs to 12 residues. As DNA, the CDR3 is TGTGCCATCAGCTCTAGCACAGATACGCAGTATTTT. It specifies CAISSSTDTQYF.

This clonotype was detected many times. V is TRBV4-1 and J is TRBJ2-1, with D unclear. Between the trimmed V and J ends, which lost 3 bases and 8 bases, there was a span of 17 bases. CDR1 is MGHRA, CDR2 YSYEKL, per germline. The CDR3 has 15 amino acids. CDR3 sequence: CASSHQERLKDEQFF. The CDR3 DNA reads TGCGCCAGCAGCCACCAAGAGAGGCTGAAGGATGAGCAGTTCTTC.

This clonotype was counted many times. V and J are TRBV28 and TRBJ2-4; D is uncertain. The CDR3 runs 16 residues. Germline V lookup: CDR1 MDHEN, CDR2 SYDVKM. Trimming shortened V by 1 base and J by 0 bases, and 10 bases separated the two germline ends. DNA for the CDR3: TGTGCCAGCAGTTTATACAGCACCCTAGCCAAAAACATTCAGTACTTC. It translates to CASSLYSTLAKNIQYF.

The rearrangement uses TRBV23-1 and TRBJ2-7; D call uncertain. TRBV23-1 is noted as an ORF with a role that remains uncertain. The V and J ends lost 3 bases and 4 bases respectively, with 10 bases between them. The CDR3 covers 13 residues. CDR3 protein: CASSQGMMYEQYV. DNA for the CDR3: TGCGCCAGCAGTCAGGGGATGATGTACGAGCAGTACGTC.

This chain links TRBV11-2 with TRBJ2-7, with D perhaps TRBD2 (5 bases). Per the germline V gene, CDR1 is SGHAT and CDR2 is FQNNGV. The V end was cut by 5 bases, the J end by 2 bases, with 7 bases between. The length of the CDR3 is 12 residues. CDR3: CASSPTTYEQYV. Written as DNA, the CDR3 is TGTGCCAGCAGCCCGACTACCTACGAGCAGTACGTC.

The table lists this clonotype with a few counts. The rearrangement links TRBV3-1 to TRBJ2-7; perhaps TRBD1 as D (6 bases). CDR1 is LGHDT and CDR2 is YNNKEL in the germline V gene (reference sequence). The CDR3 contains 13 residues. Trimming left V 1 base short and J 5 bases short, with 9 bases between. CDR3 sequence: CASSQARGHEQYF. The CDR3, as DNA: TGTGCCAGCAGCCAAGCCAGGGGCCACGAGCAGTACTTC.

This clonotype came up a few times. V gene TRBV20-1 combines with J gene TRBJ2-5; maybe TRBD1 (6 bases). Trimming removed 3 bases at V and 3 bases at J, with 11 bases between. This CDR3 is 13 amino acids long. Germline-derived CDR1 and CDR2 are DFQATT and SNEGSKA (reference sequence). CDR3 residues: CSARTGFEETQYF. The CDR3 DNA is TGCAGTGCTAGGACAGGCTTTGAAGAGACCCAGTACTTC.

The DNA for the CDR3 is TGCGCCAGCAGCCACGCAGGGGGTGGATACGAGCAGTACTTC. This sequence encodes CASSHAGGGYEQYF. The rearrangement uses TRBV4-1 and TRBJ2-7; 7 nucleotides align to TRBD1. V lost 3 bases and J lost 4; bases outside the gene matches: 6. This CDR3 is 14 amino acids long. Germline V gene sequence: CDR1 MGHRA, CDR2 YSYEKL.

This clonotype was seen only a few times. This chain connects TRBV12-3 or TRBV12-4 to TRBJ2-5; the match to TRBD2 covers 14 bases. Losses at the gene ends were 3 bases for V and 4 bases for J; bases not matched to a gene: 4. The CDR3 runs 16 residues. The CDR3 protein is CASSLGLAGVLETQYF. CDR3 nucleotides: TGTGCCAGCAGTTTGGGACTAGCGGGGGTCTTAGAGACCCAGTACTTC.

The V and J genes are TRBV28 and TRBJ2-7; D might be TRBD2 (5 bases). The V gene lost 5 bases and the J gene lost 2 bases, with 16 bases spanning the gap. CDR3 length: 15 residues. Germline V gene sequence: CDR1 MDHEN, CDR2 SYDVKM. CDR3 sequence: CASSTNHGVAYEQYF. The CDR3 region has the DNA TGTGCCAGCAGTACCAACCACGGGGTTGCCTACGAGCAGTACTTC. Complete variable domain (other parts from reference TRBV28 and TRBJ2-7): DVKVTQSSRYLVKRTGEKVFLECVQDMDHENMFWYRQDPGLGLRLIYFSYDVKMKEKGDIPEGYSVSREKKERFSLILESASTNQTSMYLCASSTNHGVAYEQYFGPGTRLTVT.

The V gene is TRBV25-1, the J gene TRBJ2-3, with D hard to call. Between the trimmed V and J ends, which lost 3 bases and 2 bases, there was a span of 15 bases. CDR3 length equals 16 residues. Germline-derived CDR1 and CDR2 are MGHDK and SYGVNS. In DNA, the CDR3 is TGTGCCAGCAGTGACCCCGTGGGCGGAGCCACAGATACGCAGTATTTT. Translating it yields CASSDPVGGATDTQYF.

This clonotype was detected only a few times. The chain has TRBV7-2 and TRBJ2-1, with no clear D. V gave up 5 bases and J gave up 0 bases, with 17 bases separating them. Germline CDR1 SGHTA, CDR2 FQGNSA. This CDR3 has 17 amino acids. In DNA form, the CDR3 reads TGTGCCAGCAGCACCAAGGGCACCCACTTCTCCTACAATGAGCAGTTCTTC. Amino acid sequence: CASSTKGTHFSYNEQFF.

This clonotype was seen repeatedly, ten times or more. V and J are TRBV20-1 and TRBJ2-1; no clear D. V was shortened by 3 bases and J by 4 bases, with 13 bases between the two germline ends. The CDR3 is 14 amino acids. Looked up from germline, CDR1 is DFQATT and CDR2 is SNEGSKA (reference sequence). The DNA for the CDR3 is TGCAGTGCTAGCCCGGCAGTAGAATACAATGAGCAGTTCTTC. This sequence encodes CSASPAVEYNEQFF.

This clonotype was seen a handful of times. CDR3 DNA sequence: TGCGCCAGCAGTGAGTTCCCTGGGGTAGCGATTGGGGAGCAGTTCTTC. It encodes CASSEFPGVAIGEQFF. The chain couples TRBV10-1 to TRBJ2-1, with D possibly being TRBD2 (5 bases). Per the germline V gene, CDR1 is WNHNN and CDR2 is SYGVQD (reference sequence). Trimming left V 1 base short and J 10 bases short, with 20 bases between. The CDR3 runs to 16 residues.

The chain couples TRBV28 to TRBJ1-2, with a tentative D call TRBD1 (6 bases). The CDR3 is 16 amino acids. Germline CDR1 and CDR2: MDHEN and SYDVKM. The ends were cut back, 1 base at V and 3 bases at J, with 15 bases in the middle. CDR3 nucleotide sequence: TGTGCCAGCAGTTTATACGGACTGAGGGGGGACTATGGCTACACCTTC. The encoded protein is CASSLYGLRGDYGYTF.

This clonotype turned up a few times. CDR3 sequence: CATSRERTSGNEQFF. CDR3 DNA sequence: TGTGCCACCAGCAGAGAGCGGACTAGCGGCAATGAGCAGTTCTTC. The V gene is TRBV15, the J gene TRBJ2-1; 10 bases agree with TRBD2. This CDR3 comprises 15 residues. CDR1 and CDR2 (germline): LNHNV, YYDKDF (reference sequence). Trimming took 0 bases from V and 6 from J; bases not matched to a gene: 2. Full variable domain (missing parts from reference TRBV15 and TRBJ2-1): DAMVIQNPRYQVTQFGKPVTLSCSQTLNHNVMYWYQQKSSQAPKLLFHYYDKDFNNEADTPDNFQSRRPNTSFCFLDIRSPGLGDTAMYLCATSRERTSGNEQFFGPGTRLTVL.

The V call is TRBV5-6, the J call TRBJ1-1; tentatively, D is TRBD1 (6 bases). Germline lookup yields CDR1 SGHDT and CDR2 YYEEEE. V lost 1 base to trimming and J lost 3 bases, with 13 bases between them. CDR3 length equals 15 residues. This CDR3 is CASSLTYRDDTEAFF. In DNA, the CDR3 is TGTGCCAGCAGCTTGACCTACAGGGACGACACTGAAGCTTTCTTT.

This chain links TRBV13 with TRBJ1-1; tentatively, D is TRBD1 (6 bases). Trimming pared 2 bases from V and 5 bases from J, leaving 21 bases between. The germline CDR1 and CDR2 sequences are PRHDT and FYEKMQ (reference sequence). The CDR3 runs to 17 residues. CDR3 nucleotide sequence: TGTGCCAGCAGCTTAAGGGAGGAGGGGGGGACACGTACTGAAGCTTTCTTT. The encoded protein is CASSLREEGGTRTEAFF. Filled out from reference TRBV13 and TRBJ1-1, the complete variable domain reads AAGVIQSPRHLIKEKRETATLKCYPIPRHDTVYWYQQGPGQDPQFLISFYEKMQSDKGSIPDRFSAQQFSDYHSELNMSSLELGDSALYFCASSLREEGGTRTEAFFGQGTRLTVV.

This clonotype was counted at least ten times. For the CDR3, the DNA is TGTGCCAGCAGCTTAAAGGGGGATGCAGGACCTAAAAGAAAACTGTTTTTT. Translation gives CASSLKGDAGPKRKLFF. The chain employs TRBV7-9 and TRBJ1-4; tentative D call: TRBD1 (6 bases). The germline V and J ends were trimmed by 2 bases and 10 bases, with 23 bases remaining between them. This CDR3 comprises 17 residues. Germline V gene lookup returns CDR1 SEHNR and CDR2 FQNEAQ (reference sequence).

This clonotype was seen more than once but under ten times. The chain couples TRBV20-1 to TRBJ2-5, with D perhaps being TRBD1 or TRBD2 (5 bases each). The V and J ends lost 5 bases and 5 bases respectively, with 6 bases between them. Per the germline V gene, CDR1 is DFQATT and CDR2 is SNEGSKA (reference sequence). The CDR3 is made up of 10 amino acids. The CDR3 here is CSAEGETQYF. DNA for the CDR3: TGCAGTGCTGAGGGGGAGACCCAGTACTTC.